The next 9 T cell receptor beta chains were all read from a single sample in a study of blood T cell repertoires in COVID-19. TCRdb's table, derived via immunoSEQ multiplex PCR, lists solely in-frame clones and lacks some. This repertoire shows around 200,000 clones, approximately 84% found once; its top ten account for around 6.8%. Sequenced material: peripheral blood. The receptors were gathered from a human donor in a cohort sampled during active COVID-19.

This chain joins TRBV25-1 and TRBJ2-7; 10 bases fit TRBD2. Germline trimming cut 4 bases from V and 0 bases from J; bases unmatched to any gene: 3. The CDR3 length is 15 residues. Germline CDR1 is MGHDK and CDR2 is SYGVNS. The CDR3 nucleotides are TGTGCCAGCAGTGCCCGGACTAGCGGCTCCTACGAGCAGTACTTC. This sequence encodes CASSARTSGSYEQYF.

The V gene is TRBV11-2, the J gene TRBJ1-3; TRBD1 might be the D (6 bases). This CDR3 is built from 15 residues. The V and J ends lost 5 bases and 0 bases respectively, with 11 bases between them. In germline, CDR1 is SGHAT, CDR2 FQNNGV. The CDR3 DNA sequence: TGTGCCAGCAGCACCTGGACAGTCTCTGGAAACACCATATATTTT. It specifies CASSTWTVSGNTIYF.

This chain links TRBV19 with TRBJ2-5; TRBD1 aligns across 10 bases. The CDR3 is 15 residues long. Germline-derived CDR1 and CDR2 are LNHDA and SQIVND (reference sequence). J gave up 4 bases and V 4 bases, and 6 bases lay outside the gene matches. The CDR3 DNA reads TGTGCCAGTAGTACAGGACAGGGGGAGGGAGAGACCCAGTACTTC. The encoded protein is CASSTGQGEGETQYF.

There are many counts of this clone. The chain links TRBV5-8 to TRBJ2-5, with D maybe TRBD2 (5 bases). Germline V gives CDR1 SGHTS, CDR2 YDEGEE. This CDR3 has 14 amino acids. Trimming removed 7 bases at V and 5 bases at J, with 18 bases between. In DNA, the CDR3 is TGTGCCAGCCGCACCGAGAGGGCCTGGGAGACCCAGTACTTC. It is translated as CASRTERAWETQYF.

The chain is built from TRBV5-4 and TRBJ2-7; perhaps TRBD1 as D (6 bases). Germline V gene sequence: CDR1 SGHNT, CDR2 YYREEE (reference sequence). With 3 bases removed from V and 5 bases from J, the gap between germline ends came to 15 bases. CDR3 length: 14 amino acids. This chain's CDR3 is CASSSQQGRNEQYF. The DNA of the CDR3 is TGTGCCAGCAGCTCACAACAGGGAAGGAACGAGCAGTACTTC.

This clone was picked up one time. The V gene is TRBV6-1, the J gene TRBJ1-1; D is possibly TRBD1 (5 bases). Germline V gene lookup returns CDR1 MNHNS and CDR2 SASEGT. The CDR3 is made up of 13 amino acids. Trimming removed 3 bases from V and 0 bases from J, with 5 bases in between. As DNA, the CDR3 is TGTGCCAGCAGTGACAGGGTGAACACTGAAGCTTTCTTT. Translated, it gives CASSDRVNTEAFF.

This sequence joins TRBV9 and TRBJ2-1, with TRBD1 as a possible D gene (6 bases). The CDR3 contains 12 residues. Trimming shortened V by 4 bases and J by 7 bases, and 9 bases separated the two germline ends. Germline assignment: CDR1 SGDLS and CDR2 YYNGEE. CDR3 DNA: TGTGCCAGCAGCACACAGGGAAATGAGCAGTTCTTC. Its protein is CASSTQGNEQFF.

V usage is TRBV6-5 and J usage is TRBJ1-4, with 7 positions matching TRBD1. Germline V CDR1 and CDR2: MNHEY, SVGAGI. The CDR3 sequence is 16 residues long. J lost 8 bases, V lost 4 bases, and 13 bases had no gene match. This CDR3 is CASSSQLRGVKEKLFF. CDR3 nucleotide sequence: TGTGCCAGCAGTTCGCAGCTCAGGGGGGTGAAGGAAAAACTGTTTTTT.

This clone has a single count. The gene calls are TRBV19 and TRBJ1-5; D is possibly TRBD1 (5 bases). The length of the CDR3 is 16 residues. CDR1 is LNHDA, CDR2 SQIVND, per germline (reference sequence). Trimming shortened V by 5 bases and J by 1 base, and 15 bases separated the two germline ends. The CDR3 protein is CASSPRGGSSNQPQHF. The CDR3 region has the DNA TGTGCCAGTAGTCCCCGGGGGGGGTCAAGCAATCAGCCCCAGCATTTT.